A single T cell receptor beta chain is shown here with its context. The antigen is not known. Distinct nucleotide sequences in the sample also encode this CDR3. Sequencing was performed with immunoSEQ multiplex PCR; in TCRdb, only in-frame clones are kept and a portion is missing. The sample has 1,100,000 or so clones, roughly 74% seen once. The data were obtained in a study of shared clonotypes between healthy human individuals. Points from the study as a whole: Only blood was sampled, and tissue TCR repertoires likely differ from blood ones. Sharing of clonotypes among donors was expected to vary with sequencing depth.

V trimming: 1 base; J trimming: 5 bases; junction bases outside the gene matches: 3. The germline V gene encodes CDR1 SGHTA and CDR2 FQGNSA. CDR3 length: 14 amino acids. The chain joins TRBV7-2 to TRBJ2-5; 8 bases align to TRBD1. The receptor was isolated from a young man in good health. Some clones in this sample may be carry-over from other donors' samples. The sample comprised memory CD4+ T cells from PBMCs. Subset denoted: CD45RA-negative fraction. The CDR3 reads CASSLDRGRETQYF. CDR3 in DNA: TGTGCCAGCAGCTTAGACAGGGGGAGGGAGACCCAGTACTTC.